These T cell receptor beta chains were read from a single sample in a study of T cells in tuberculosis. Sequencing used immunoSEQ multiplex PCR; TCRdb keeps in-frame clones, though not all of them. The sample contains approximately 88,000 clones, about nine tenths of which appear only once. Sample: CD1b-GMM tetramer-negative cells sorted from PBMCs. These receptors were collected from an adult woman with latent tuberculosis. Both conserved end residues are part of each CDR3. The order of the fields is J gene, D gene, V gene, clone size, CDR3 DNA, CDR3 protein. D genes are given only for firm matches. Clone size appears in some rows only: once, few, many, or a class for an expanded clone.

TRBJ2-3	TRBD2	TRBV10-3	.	TGTGCCATCAGTGAGCGAGGGACTAGCGGGGGCACAGATACGCAGTATTTT	CAISERGTSGGTDTQYF
TRBJ2-5	TRBD2	TRBV28	.	TGTGCCAGCAGCCTCCTAGCGGGTCAAGAGACCCAGTACTTC	CASSLLAGQETQYF
TRBJ1-1	.	TRBV10-3	.	TGTGCCATAGCAAGACGGGACACTGAAGCTTTCTTT	CAIARRDTEAFF
TRBJ2-1	TRBD2	TRBV6-5	.	TGTGCCAGCAAGCCGGCTAGCGGACGCCACAATGAGCAGTTCTTC	CASKPASGRHNEQFF
TRBJ1-2	.	TRBV6-1	.	TGTGCCAGCAGTGAAGTCGGCGGGAGCTATGGCTACACCTTC	CASSEVGGSYGYTF
TRBJ1-5	.	TRBV28	.	TGTGCCAGCCTCAAGGGGGGGGCGGGGAGCAATCAGCCCCAGCATTTT	CASLKGGAGSNQPQHF
TRBJ2-3	TRBD1	TRBV5-1	once	TGCGCCAGCAGCCTGGACAGGACCAGCACAGATACGCAGTATTTT	CASSLDRTSTDTQYF
TRBJ1-5	.	TRBV11-2	.	TGTGCCAGCAGCTTGAGAGGTAATCAGCCCCAGCATTTT	CASSLRGNQPQHF
TRBJ1-5	TRBD1	TRBV18	.	TGTGCCAGCTCACCAAGTCGGACAGGGGACAGCAATCAGCCCCAGCATTTT	CASSPSRTGDSNQPQHF
TRBJ1-6	TRBD1	TRBV27	few	TGTGCCAGCAGTTCCTCCGGGACAGGGCTTTCACCCCTCCACTTT	CASSSSGTGLSPLHF
TRBJ2-2	.	TRBV19	once	TGTGCCAGTAGAAATCTCTTTATTGACAGAATGAACACCGGGGAGCTGTTTTTT	CASRNLFIDRMNTGELFF
TRBJ2-4	.	TRBV7-2	.	TGTGCCAGCAGCTATGAGATAGCCAAAAACATTCAGTACTTC	CASSYEIAKNIQYF